The clone carrying this T cell receptor (beta chain) was seen only a few times. Its antigen is not identified. This specimen belongs to a study of OX40 agonist ivuxolimab in advanced cancers. Study findings and constraints: Expanded peripheral T-cell antigen specificity went undetermined.

V lost 1 base and J lost 4; bases outside the gene matches: 6. This CDR3 has 17 amino acids. The germline V gene encodes CDR1 LGHNA and CDR2 YSLEER. Generated by immunoSEQ multiplex PCR, the TCRdb table keeps only in-frame clones and is missing some. The sample consists of 35,000 or so clones, roughly 80% of them appearing once. Sequencing was performed on CD4+ or CD8+ T cells sorted from blood, taken in a trial of the OX40 agonist ivuxolimab. This TCR derives from an adult with an advanced solid tumor such as melanoma, head and neck, liver or kidney cancer. The V and J genes are TRBV4-3 and TRBJ2-5, with TRBD2 identical over 13 bases. This CDR3 reads CASSQVLLAGGPETQYF. In nucleotides, the CDR3 is TGCGCCAGCAGCCAAGTACTACTAGCGGGGGGGCCAGAGACCCAGTACTTC.